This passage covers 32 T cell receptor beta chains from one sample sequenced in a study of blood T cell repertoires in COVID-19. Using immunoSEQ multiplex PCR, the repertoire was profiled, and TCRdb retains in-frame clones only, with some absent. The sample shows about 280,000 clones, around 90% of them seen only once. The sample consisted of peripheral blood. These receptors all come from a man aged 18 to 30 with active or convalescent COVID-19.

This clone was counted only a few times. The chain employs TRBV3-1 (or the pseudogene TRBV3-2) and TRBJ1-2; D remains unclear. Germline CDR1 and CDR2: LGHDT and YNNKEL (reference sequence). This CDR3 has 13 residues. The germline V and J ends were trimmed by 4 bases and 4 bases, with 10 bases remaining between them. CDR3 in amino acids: CASSRAQFYGYTF. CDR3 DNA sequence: TGTGCCAGCAGCCGGGCGCAGTTCTATGGCTACACCTTC.

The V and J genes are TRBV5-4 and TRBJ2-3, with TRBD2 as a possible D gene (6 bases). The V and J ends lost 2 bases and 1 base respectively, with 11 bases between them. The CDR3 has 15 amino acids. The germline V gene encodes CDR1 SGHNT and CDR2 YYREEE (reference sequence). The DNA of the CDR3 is TGTGCCAGCAGCTTTACGGGACTTCGCACAGATACGCAGTATTTT. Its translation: CASSFTGLRTDTQYF.

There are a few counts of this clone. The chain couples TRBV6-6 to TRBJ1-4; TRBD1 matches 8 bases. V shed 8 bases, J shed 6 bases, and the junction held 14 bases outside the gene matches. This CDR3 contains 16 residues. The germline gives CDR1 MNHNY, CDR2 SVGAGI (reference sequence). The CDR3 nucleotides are TGTGCCAGCCCTGGGTCCTTGACAGGGGATCATGAAAAACTGTTTTTT. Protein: CASPGSLTGDHEKLFF.

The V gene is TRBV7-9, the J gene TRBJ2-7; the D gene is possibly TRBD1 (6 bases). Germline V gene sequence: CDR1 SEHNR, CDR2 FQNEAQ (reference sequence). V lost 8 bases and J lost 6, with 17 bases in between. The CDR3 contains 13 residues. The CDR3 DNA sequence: TGTGCCAGCGGGCTGGACAGAAAAAGCGAGCAGTACTTC. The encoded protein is CASGLDRKSEQYF.

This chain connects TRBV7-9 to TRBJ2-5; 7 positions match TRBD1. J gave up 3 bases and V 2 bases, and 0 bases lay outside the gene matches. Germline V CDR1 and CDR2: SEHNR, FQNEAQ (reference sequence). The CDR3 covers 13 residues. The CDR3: CASSLQGEETQYF. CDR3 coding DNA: TGTGCCAGCAGCTTACAGGGGGAAGAGACCCAGTACTTC.

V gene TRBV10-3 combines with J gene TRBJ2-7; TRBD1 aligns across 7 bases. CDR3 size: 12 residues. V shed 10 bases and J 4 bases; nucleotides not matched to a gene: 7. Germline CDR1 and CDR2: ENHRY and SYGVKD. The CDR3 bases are TGTGCCACCGCCCGGGACAGTTACGAGCAGTACTTC. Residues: CATARDSYEQYF.

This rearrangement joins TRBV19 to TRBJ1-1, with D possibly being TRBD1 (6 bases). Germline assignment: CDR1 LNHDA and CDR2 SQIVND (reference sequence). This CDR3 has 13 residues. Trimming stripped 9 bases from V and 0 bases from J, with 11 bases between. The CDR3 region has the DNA TGTGCCAGCGGACAGTTTATGAACACTGAAGCTTTCTTT. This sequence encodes CASGQFMNTEAFF. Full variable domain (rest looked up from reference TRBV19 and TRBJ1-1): DGGITQSPKYLFRKEGQNVTLSCEQNLNHDAMYWYRQDPGQGLRLIYYSQIVNDFQKGDIAEGYSVSREKKESFPLTVTSAQKNPTAFYLCASGQFMNTEAFFGQGTRLTVV.

This CDR3 is CASSVSRTSVLDTQYF. The DNA of the CDR3 is TGTGCCAGCAGTGTATCCAGGACTAGCGTACTCGATACGCAGTATTTT. The chain carries TRBV25-1 and TRBJ2-3; 9 bases agree with TRBD2. The V gene end was trimmed by 4 bases and the J gene end by 6 bases; junction bases not matched to a gene: 11. The V gene's germline CDR1 is MGHDK and CDR2 SYGVNS. This CDR3 comprises 16 residues.

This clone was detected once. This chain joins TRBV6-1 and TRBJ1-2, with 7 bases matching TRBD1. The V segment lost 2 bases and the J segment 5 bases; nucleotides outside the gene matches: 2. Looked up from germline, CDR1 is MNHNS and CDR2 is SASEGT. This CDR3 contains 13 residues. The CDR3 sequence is CASSEQGGYGYTF. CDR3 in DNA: TGTGCCAGCAGTGAACAGGGGGGTTATGGCTACACCTTC.

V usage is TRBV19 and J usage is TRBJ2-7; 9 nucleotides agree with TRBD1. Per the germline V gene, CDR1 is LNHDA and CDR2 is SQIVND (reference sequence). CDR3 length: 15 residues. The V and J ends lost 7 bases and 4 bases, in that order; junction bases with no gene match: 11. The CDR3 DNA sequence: TGTGCCAGTACCAAAGCAACAGGGGGCAGATACGAGCAGTACTTC. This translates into CASTKATGGRYEQYF.

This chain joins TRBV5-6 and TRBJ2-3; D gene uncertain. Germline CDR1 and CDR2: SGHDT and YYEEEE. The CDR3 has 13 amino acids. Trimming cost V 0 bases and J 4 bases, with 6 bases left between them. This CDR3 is CASSLETSDTQYF. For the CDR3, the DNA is TGTGCCAGCAGCTTGGAAACTTCAGATACGCAGTATTTT.

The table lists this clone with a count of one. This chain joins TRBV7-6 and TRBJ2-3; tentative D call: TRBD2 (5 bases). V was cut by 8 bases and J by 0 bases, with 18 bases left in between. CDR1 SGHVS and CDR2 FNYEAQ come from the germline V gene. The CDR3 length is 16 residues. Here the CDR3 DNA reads TGTGCCAGCGCCGAGGGATCGGCGGGTAGCACAGATACGCAGTATTTT. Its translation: CASAEGSAGSTDTQYF.

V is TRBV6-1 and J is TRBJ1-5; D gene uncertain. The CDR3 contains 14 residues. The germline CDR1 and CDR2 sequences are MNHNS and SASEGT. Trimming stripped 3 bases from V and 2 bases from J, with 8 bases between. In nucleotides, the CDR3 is TGTGCCAGCAGTGACGGGGTAGGCAATCAGCCCCAGCATTTT. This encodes CASSDGVGNQPQHF.

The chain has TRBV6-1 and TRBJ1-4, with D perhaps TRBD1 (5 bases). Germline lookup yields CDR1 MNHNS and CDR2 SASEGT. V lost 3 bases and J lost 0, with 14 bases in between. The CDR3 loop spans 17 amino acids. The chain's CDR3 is CASSESRGWTTNEKLFF. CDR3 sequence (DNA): TGTGCCAGCAGTGAGTCAAGGGGTTGGACAACTAATGAAAAACTGTTTTTT.

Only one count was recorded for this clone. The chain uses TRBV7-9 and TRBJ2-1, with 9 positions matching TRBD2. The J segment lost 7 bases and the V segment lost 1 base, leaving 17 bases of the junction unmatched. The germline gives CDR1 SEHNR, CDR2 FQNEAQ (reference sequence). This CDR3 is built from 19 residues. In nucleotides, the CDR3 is TGTGCCAGCAGCTTAGGATTATCGGCGGGGGGGCCGGGATGGAATGAGCAGTTCTTC. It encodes CASSLGLSAGGPGWNEQFF.

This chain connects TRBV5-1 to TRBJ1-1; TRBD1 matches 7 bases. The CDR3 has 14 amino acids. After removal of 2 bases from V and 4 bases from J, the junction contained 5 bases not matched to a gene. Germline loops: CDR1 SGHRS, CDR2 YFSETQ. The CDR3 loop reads CASSLMTGPTEAFF. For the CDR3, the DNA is TGCGCCAGCAGCTTAATGACAGGGCCCACTGAAGCTTTCTTT.

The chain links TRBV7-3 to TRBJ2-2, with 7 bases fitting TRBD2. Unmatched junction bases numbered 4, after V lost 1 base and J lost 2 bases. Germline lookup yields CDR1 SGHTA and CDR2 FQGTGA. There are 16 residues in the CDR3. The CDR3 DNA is TGTGCCAGCAGCTTAAGTCCTAGCGGAAACACCGGGGAGCTGTTTTTT. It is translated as CASSLSPSGNTGELFF.

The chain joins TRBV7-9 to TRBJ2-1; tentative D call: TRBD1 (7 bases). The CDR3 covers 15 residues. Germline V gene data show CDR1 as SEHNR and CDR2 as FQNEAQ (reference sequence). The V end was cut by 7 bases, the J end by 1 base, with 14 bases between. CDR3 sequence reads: CASKPTGTSYNEQFF. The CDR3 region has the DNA TGTGCCAGCAAGCCGACAGGGACTTCCTACAATGAGCAGTTCTTC. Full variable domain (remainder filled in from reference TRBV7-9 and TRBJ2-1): DTGVSQNPRHKITKRGQNVTFRCDPISEHNRLYWYRQTLGQGPEFLTYFQNEAQLEKSRLLSDRFSAERPKGSFSTLEIQRTEQGDSAMYLCASKPTGTSYNEQFFGPGTRLTVL.

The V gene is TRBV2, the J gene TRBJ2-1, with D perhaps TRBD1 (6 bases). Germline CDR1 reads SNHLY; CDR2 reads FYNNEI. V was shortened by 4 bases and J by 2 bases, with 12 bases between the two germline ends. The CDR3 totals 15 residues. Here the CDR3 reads CASSVQGGPYNEQFF. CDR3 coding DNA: TGTGCCAGCAGTGTACAGGGTGGTCCCTACAATGAGCAGTTCTTC.

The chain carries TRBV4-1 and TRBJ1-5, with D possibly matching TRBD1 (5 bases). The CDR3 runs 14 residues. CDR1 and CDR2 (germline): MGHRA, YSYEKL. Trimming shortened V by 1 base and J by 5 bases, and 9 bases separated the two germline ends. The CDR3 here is CASSQGRVDQPQHF. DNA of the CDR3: TGCGCCAGCAGCCAAGGCAGGGTGGATCAGCCCCAGCATTTT.

The CDR3: CASSQGVPYEQYF. The CDR3 bases are TGTGCCAGCAGTCAGGGGGTCCCCTACGAGCAGTACTTC. The chain couples TRBV12-3 or TRBV12-4 to TRBJ2-7; 7 nucleotides align to TRBD1. Trimming cost V 5 bases and J 2 bases; bases outside gene matches: 3. This CDR3 region has 13 residues.

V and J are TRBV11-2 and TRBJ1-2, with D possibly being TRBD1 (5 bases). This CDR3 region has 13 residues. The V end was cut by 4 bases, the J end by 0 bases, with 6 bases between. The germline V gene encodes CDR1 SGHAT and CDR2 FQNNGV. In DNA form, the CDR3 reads TGTGCCAGCAGCTCGACAGCTAACTATGGCTACACCTTC. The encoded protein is CASSSTANYGYTF.

The CDR3 DNA is TGTGCCAGCAGCTTAATTAGCGGGGGGGCAGGTGAGCAGTTCTTC. It encodes CASSLISGGAGEQFF. This sequence joins TRBV7-3 and TRBJ2-1; the match to TRBD2 covers 11 bases. The V segment lost 1 base and the J segment 9 bases; nucleotides outside the gene matches: 5. The CDR3 is 15 residues long. Germline CDR1 reads SGHTA; CDR2 reads FQGTGA. The full variable domain, completed using reference TRBV7-3 and TRBJ2-1, is GAGVSQTPSNKVTEKGKYVELRCDPISGHTALYWYRQSLGQGPEFLIYFQGTGAADDSGLPNDRFFAVRPEGSVSTLKIQRTERGDSAVYLCASSLISGGAGEQFFGPGTRLTVL.

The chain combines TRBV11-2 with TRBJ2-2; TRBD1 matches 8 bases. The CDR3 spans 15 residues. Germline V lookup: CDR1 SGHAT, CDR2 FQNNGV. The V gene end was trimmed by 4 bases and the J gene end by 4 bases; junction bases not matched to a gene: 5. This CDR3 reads CASSSYRGITGELFF. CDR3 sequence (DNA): TGTGCCAGCAGCTCTTACAGGGGGATCACCGGGGAGCTGTTTTTT.

CDR3 protein: CASSPPGSSPLHF. In nucleotides, the CDR3 is TGTGCCAGCAGCCCCCCGGGTTCTTCACCCCTCCACTTT. The chain recombines TRBV5-6 with TRBJ1-6; D is undetermined. Trimming took off 4 bases at V and 9 bases at J, with 11 bases between the two ends. In germline, CDR1 is SGHDT, CDR2 YYEEEE. This CDR3 is 13 amino acids long.

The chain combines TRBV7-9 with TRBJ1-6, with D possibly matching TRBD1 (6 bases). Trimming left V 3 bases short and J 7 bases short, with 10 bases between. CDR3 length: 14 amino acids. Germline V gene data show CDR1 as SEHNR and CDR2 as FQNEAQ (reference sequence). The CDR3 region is CASSFPGVNSPLHF. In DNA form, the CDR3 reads TGTGCCAGCAGCTTTCCAGGGGTAAATTCACCCCTCCACTTT.

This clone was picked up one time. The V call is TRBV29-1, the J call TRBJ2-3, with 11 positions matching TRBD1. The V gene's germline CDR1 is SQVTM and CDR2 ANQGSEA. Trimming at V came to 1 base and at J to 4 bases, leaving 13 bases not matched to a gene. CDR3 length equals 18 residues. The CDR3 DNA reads TGCAGCGTTGAAGGAGTCCCCCGGGACAGGGGGAATTCAGATACGCAGTATTTT. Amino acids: CSVEGVPRDRGNSDTQYF.

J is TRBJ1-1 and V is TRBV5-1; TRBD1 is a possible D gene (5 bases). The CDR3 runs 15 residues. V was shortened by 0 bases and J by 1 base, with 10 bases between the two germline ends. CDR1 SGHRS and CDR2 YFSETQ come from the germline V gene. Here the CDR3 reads CASSLVGGSNTEAFF. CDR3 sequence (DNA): TGCGCCAGCAGCTTGGTGGGGGGTTCGAACACTGAAGCTTTCTTT. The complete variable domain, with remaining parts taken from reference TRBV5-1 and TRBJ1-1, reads KAGVTQTPRYLIKTRGQQVTLSCSPISGHRSVSWYQQTPGQGLQFLFEYFSETQRNKGNFPGRFSGRQFSNSRSEMNVSTLELGDSALYLCASSLVGGSNTEAFFGQGTRLTVV.

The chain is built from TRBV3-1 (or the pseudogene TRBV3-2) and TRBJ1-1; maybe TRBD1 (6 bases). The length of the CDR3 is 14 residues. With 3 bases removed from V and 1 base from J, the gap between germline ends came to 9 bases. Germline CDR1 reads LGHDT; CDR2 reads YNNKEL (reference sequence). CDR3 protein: CASSHGGRNTEAFF. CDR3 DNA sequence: TGTGCCAGCAGCCACGGGGGGCGGAACACTGAAGCTTTCTTT.

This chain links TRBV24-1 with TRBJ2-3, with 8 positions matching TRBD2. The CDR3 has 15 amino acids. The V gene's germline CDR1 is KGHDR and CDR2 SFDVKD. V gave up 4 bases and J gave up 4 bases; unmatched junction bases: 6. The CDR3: CATSDSGGVPDTQYF. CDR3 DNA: TGTGCCACCAGTGACAGCGGGGGAGTCCCAGATACGCAGTATTTT.

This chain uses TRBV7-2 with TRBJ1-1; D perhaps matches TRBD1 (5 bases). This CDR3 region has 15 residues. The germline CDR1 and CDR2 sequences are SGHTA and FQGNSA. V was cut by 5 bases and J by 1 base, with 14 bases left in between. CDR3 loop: CASSPMTVSNTEAFF. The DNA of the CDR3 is TGTGCCAGCAGCCCCATGACAGTATCGAACACTGAAGCTTTCTTT.

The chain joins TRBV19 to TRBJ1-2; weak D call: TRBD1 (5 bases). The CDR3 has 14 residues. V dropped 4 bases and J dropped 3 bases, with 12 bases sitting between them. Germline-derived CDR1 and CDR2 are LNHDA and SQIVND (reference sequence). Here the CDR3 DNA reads TGTGCCAGTAGTAGAGCCGGGACTTACTATGGCTACACCTTC. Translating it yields CASSRAGTYYGYTF.